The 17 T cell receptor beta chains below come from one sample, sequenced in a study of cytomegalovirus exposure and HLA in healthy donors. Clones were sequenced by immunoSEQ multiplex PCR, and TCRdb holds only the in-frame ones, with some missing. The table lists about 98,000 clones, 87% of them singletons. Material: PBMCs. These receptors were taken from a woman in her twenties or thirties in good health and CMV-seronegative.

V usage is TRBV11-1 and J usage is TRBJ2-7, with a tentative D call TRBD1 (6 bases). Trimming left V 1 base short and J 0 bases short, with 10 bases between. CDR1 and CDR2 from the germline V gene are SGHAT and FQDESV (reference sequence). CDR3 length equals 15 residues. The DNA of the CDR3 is TGTGCCAGCAGCTTAGGACAGGCGGTCTCCTACGAGCAGTACTTC. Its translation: CASSLGQAVSYEQYF.

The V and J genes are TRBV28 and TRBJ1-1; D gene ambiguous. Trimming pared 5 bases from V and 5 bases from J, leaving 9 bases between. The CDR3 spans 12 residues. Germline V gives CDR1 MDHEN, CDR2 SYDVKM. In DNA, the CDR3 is TGTGCCAGCAGTACCCCGGGTACTGAAGCTTTCTTT. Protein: CASSTPGTEAFF.

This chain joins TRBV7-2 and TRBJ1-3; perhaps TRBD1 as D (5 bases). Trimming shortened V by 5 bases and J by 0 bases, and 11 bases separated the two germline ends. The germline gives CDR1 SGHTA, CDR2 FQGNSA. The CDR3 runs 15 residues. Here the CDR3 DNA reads TGTGCCAGCAGCCCGTCGACAGACTCTGGAAACACCATATATTTT. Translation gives CASSPSTDSGNTIYF.

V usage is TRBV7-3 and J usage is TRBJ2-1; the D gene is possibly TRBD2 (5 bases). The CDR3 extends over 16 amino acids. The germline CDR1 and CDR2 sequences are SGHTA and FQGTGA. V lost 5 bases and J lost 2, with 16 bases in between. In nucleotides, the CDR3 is TGTGCCAGCAGCCCGACACGGGGTTTCGCCTACAATGAGCAGTTCTTC. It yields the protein CASSPTRGFAYNEQFF.

Written as DNA, the CDR3 is TGTGCCAGCAGATTCAGGGTTGGCCAGCCCCAGCATTTT. It yields the protein CASRFRVGQPQHF. The chain couples TRBV28 to TRBJ1-5; possibly TRBD1 for D (5 bases). Between the trimmed V and J ends, which lost 6 bases and 7 bases, there was a span of 13 bases. Germline lookup yields CDR1 MDHEN and CDR2 SYDVKM. CDR3 size: 13 residues.

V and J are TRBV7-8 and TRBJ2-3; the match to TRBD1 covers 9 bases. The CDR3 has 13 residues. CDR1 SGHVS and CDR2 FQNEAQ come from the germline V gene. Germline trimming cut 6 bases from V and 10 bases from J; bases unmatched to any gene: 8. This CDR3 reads CASSRDRVNAQYF. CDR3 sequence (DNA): TGTGCCAGCAGTCGGGACAGGGTAAATGCGCAGTATTTT.

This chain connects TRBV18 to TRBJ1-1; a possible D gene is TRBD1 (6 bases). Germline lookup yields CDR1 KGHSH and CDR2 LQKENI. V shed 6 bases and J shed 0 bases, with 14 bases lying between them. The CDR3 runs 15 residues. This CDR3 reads CASSPYQGLNTEAFF. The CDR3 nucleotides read TGTGCCAGCTCGCCCTATCAGGGGCTGAACACTGAAGCTTTCTTT.

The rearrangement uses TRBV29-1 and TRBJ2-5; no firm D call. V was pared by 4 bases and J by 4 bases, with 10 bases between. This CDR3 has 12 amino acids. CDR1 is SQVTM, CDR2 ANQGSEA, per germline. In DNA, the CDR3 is TGCAGCGTTGTCCTGTTACTAGAGACCCAGTACTTC. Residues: CSVVLLLETQYF.

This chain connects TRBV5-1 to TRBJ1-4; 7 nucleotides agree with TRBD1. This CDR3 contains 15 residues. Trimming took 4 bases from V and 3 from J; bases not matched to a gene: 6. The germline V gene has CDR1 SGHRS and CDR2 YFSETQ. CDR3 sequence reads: CASSIRQGANEKLFF. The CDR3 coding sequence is TGCGCCAGCAGCATTCGACAGGGTGCTAATGAAAAACTGTTTTTT.

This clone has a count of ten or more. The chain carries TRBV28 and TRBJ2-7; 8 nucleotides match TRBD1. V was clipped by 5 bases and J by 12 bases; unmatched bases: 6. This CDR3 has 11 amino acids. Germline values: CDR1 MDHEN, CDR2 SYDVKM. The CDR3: CASSHTGGWYF. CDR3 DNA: TGTGCCAGCAGTCATACAGGGGGTTGGTACTTC.

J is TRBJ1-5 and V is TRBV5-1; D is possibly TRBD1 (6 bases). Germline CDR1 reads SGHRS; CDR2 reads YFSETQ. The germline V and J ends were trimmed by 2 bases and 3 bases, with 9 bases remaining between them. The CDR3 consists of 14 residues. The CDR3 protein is CASSLGQNNQPQHF. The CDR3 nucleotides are TGCGCCAGCAGCTTAGGACAGAACAATCAGCCCCAGCATTTT.

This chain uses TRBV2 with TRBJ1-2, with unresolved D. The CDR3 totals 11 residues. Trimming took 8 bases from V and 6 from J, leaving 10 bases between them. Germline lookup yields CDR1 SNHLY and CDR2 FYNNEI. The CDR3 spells CASEGGHGYTF. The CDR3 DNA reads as TGTGCCAGCGAGGGAGGTCATGGCTACACCTTC.

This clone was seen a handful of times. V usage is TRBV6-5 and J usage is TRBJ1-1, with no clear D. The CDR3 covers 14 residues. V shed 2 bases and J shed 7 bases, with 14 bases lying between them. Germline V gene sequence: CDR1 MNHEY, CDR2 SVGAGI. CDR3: CASSYRENGYEAFF. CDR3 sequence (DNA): TGTGCCAGCAGTTACAGGGAGAATGGTTATGAAGCTTTCTTT.

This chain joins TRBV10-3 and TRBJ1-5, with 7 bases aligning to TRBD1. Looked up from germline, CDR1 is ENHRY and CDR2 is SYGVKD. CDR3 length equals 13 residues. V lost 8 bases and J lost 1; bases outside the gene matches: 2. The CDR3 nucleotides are TGTGCCATCGGGGGACAGAGCAATCAGCCCCAGCATTTT. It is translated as CAIGGQSNQPQHF.

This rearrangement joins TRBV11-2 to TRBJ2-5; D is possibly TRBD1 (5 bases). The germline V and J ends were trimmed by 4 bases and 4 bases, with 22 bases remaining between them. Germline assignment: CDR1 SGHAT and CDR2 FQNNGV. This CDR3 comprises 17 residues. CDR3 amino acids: CASSSSRQGIVGETQYF. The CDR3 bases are TGTGCCAGCAGCTCCAGCAGGCAGGGAATAGTTGGAGAGACCCAGTACTTC.

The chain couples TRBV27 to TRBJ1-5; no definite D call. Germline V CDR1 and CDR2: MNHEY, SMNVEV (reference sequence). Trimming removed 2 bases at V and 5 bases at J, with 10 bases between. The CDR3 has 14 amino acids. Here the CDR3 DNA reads TGTGCCAGCAGTTTAGTGGGGAGAGATCAGCCCCAGCATTTT. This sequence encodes CASSLVGRDQPQHF.

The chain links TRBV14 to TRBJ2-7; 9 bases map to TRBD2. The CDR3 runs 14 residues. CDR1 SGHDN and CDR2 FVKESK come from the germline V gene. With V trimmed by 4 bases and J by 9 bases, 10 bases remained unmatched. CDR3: CASSRSPGLAGQYF. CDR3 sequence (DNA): TGTGCCAGCAGCCGCTCGCCGGGACTAGCAGGGCAGTACTTC.